This T cell receptor beta chain originates from a study of regulatory T cells in long-lasting Graves disease. Construction of TCR beta libraries relied on iRepertoire HTBI primers and on Arm-PCR targeting CDR3 regions. Original analysis: Across all samples, more than 60 TRBV segments and 14 TRBJ segments were identified. TCRdb passed the multiplex PCR reads through MiXCR, listing each CDR3 protein once. The V and J calls here are based on TCRdb, not the publication. There are about 540,000 distinct CDR3 sequences in the sample; approximately 13% occur only once, and roughly a tenth lies in the top ten. Trimming cost V 7 bases and J 12 bases, with 19 bases left between them. The CDR3 runs to 13 residues. CDR1 and CDR2 from the germline V gene are MNHNS and SASEGT. This clonotype came up many times. Time point of the sample: newly diagnosed GD, antithyroid drugs for less than 3 months. The TCR library was made from RNA extracted from PBMCs.

This same sample was also taken into another study, of T cells in Graves' hyperthyroidism and ophthalmopathy.

This chain connects TRBV6-1 to TRBJ2-1; D may be TRBD1 or TRBD2 (5 bases each). This specimen consisted of peripheral blood mononuclear cells (PBMCs), obtained at new diagnosis, from a patient treated with antithyroid drugs. This receptor was obtained from a man younger than 40 with Graves disease. CDR3: CASTSDEGRGQFF. The CDR3 DNA reads TGTGCCAGCACCAGCGATGAGGGGCGCGGGCAGTTCTTC.